What follows are 12 T cell receptor beta chains derived from one specimen sequenced in a study of blood T cell repertoires in COVID-19. Profiling relied on immunoSEQ multiplex PCR, and the TCRdb table lists in-frame clones only, not all of them. The sample lists 250,000 or so clones; approximately 85% were seen once. Sequencing input: PBMCs or T cells enriched from blood (not recorded which). These receptors were collected from a woman between 50 and 59 years old who had recovered from COVID-19.

The rearrangement links TRBV5-1 to TRBJ2-1; 7 positions match TRBD1. Looked up from germline, CDR1 is SGHRS and CDR2 is YFSETQ. V shed 1 base and J 6 bases; nucleotides not matched to a gene: 7. The CDR3 totals 15 residues. The CDR3 sequence is CASSLSDRELNEQFF. For the CDR3, the DNA is TGCGCCAGCAGCTTGTCAGACAGGGAGCTCAATGAGCAGTTCTTC.

This clone appeared once. The chain links TRBV4-1 to TRBJ2-3; D unresolved. The germline CDR1 and CDR2 sequences are MGHRA and YSYEKL. CDR3 length: 13 residues. V lost 1 base to trimming and J lost 2 bases, with 4 bases between them. This CDR3 reads CASSQVSTDTQYF. The DNA of the CDR3 is TGCGCCAGCAGCCAAGTCTCCACAGATACGCAGTATTTT.

Concerning this clone itself: This CDR3 is also generated by other DNA sequences in the sample. The chain recombines TRBV5-1 with TRBJ2-3, with 9 bases that match TRBD1. With 4 bases clipped from V and 6 bases from J, the junction kept 6 bases outside the gene matches. Germline-derived CDR1 and CDR2 are SGHRS and YFSETQ. CDR3 length: 14 residues. CDR3 amino acids: CASSPGTGTDTQYF. Written as DNA, the CDR3 is TGCGCCAGCAGCCCCGGGACAGGGACCGATACGCAGTATTTT.

J is TRBJ2-5 and V is TRBV11-2; 7 bases are a match to TRBD1. Germline trimming cut 5 bases from V and 2 bases from J; bases unmatched to any gene: 5. This CDR3 comprises 14 residues. Germline V gene lookup returns CDR1 SGHAT and CDR2 FQNNGV. The CDR3 protein is CASSPWDSQETQYF. In DNA form, the CDR3 reads TGTGCCAGCAGCCCGTGGGACAGTCAAGAGACCCAGTACTTC.

The chain carries TRBV5-1 and TRBJ2-1; 8 bases line up with TRBD2. CDR1 is SGHRS and CDR2 is YFSETQ in the germline V gene. J was trimmed by 8 bases and V by 4 bases; bases with no gene match: 14. The CDR3 sequence is 16 residues long. Written as DNA, the CDR3 is TGCGCCAGCAGCCCCTTCCACCCGGGAGGGGTCGATGAGCAGTTCTTC. This encodes CASSPFHPGGVDEQFF.

The rearrangement uses TRBV24-1 and TRBJ2-7; unclear D gene. Germline V gene data show CDR1 as KGHDR and CDR2 as SFDVKD. V lost 2 bases and J 1 base, leaving 5 bases between the germline ends. The CDR3 has 13 amino acids. CDR3 residues: CATSDSRSYEQYF. The CDR3 region has the DNA TGTGCCACCAGTGATTCGAGGTCCTACGAGCAGTACTTC.

The chain recombines TRBV19 with TRBJ1-1, with 10 bases that match TRBD1. V lost 4 bases to trimming and J lost 3 bases; unmatched junction nucleotides: 17. CDR3 length equals 19 residues. Germline V gene data show CDR1 as LNHDA and CDR2 as SQIVND (reference sequence). In DNA form, the CDR3 reads TGTGCCAGTAGTACCGTTGATCTGGGACAGGGGAGAGGAGACACTGAAGCTTTCTTT. This sequence encodes CASSTVDLGQGRGDTEAFF.

The rearrangement uses TRBV5-1 and TRBJ2-5; 8 bases line up with TRBD2. The CDR3 sequence is 16 residues long. Germline lookup yields CDR1 SGHRS and CDR2 YFSETQ. Losses at the gene ends were 4 bases for V and 4 bases for J; bases not matched to a gene: 12. The CDR3 nucleotides read TGCGCCAGCAGCATACGAGCGGGAGTAGGGCCAGAGACCCAGTACTTC. Translated: CASSIRAGVGPETQYF.

The V call is TRBV27, the J call TRBJ1-5; D not resolved. The CDR3 totals 14 residues. Germline CDR1 MNHEY, CDR2 SMNVEV (reference sequence). Trimming cost V 2 bases and J 7 bases, with 12 bases left between them. The CDR3 sequence is CASSLKGGGQPQHF. For the CDR3, the DNA is TGTGCCAGCAGTTTAAAAGGAGGCGGGCAGCCCCAGCATTTT.

The chain recombines TRBV18 with TRBJ1-1, with D tentatively TRBD1 (6 bases). V lost 8 bases and J lost 8, with 15 bases in between. The CDR3 sequence is 12 residues long. CDR1 is KGHSH and CDR2 is LQKENI in the germline V gene. CDR3 amino acids: CASRRGGVEAFF. For the CDR3, the DNA is TGTGCCAGCCGTCGGGGGGGCGTCGAAGCTTTCTTT.

The CDR3 sequence is CASSLSTVLSGNTIYF. Here the CDR3 DNA reads TGTGCCAGCTCACTCTCAACGGTCCTGAGTGGAAACACCATATATTTT. The chain couples TRBV18 to TRBJ1-3; D not certain. V was shortened by 4 bases and J by 3 bases, with 16 bases between the two germline ends. Germline CDR1 KGHSH, CDR2 LQKENI. The CDR3 contains 16 residues.

V is TRBV5-4 and J is TRBJ1-5; TRBD1 is a possible D gene (6 bases). The V end lost 1 base, the J end lost 4 bases, and 9 bases lay between the germline ends. The germline CDR1 and CDR2 sequences are SGHNT and YYREEE (reference sequence). The CDR3 contains 14 residues. The CDR3 loop reads CASSLLQGNQPQHF. CDR3 bases: TGTGCCAGCAGCTTGTTACAGGGAAATCAGCCCCAGCATTTT.